The 2 T cell receptor beta chains given below trace back to one sample, sequenced in a study of CD8+CD57+ T cells in acquired aplastic anemia (dated by TCRdb to about 2018). The sequencer listed for this sample is Illumina HiSeq 2000. Genomic DNA was used as template for profiling of TCR beta VDJ combinations and CDR3 sequences. TCRdb reran the public reads through fastp at Q25 and MiXCR, keeping productive beta chains. All rows with the same CDR3 protein become a single entry with the most common DNA and genes. This sample lists 33,000 or so distinct CDR3 sequences; 65% to 80% were detected once. The ten most abundant clones make up 22% of the sample. Sequences were obtained from sorted CD4+, CD8+, or CD8+CD57+ T cells (not recorded which) from PBMCs. These receptor sequences come from a human donor in good health, serving as a control.

This rearrangement joins TRBV19 to TRBJ2-7; D possibly matches TRBD1 or TRBD2 (6 bases each). The CDR3 is 13 residues long. Germline lookup yields CDR1 LNHDA and CDR2 SQIVND (reference sequence). Trimming cost V 4 bases and J 6 bases, with 13 bases left between them. CDR3 loop: CASSTGGHFEQYF. In DNA form, the CDR3 reads TGTGCCAGTAGTACCGGGGGACACTTCGAGCAGTACTTC. Looking up the rest from reference TRBV19 and TRBJ2-7 gives the full variable domain: DGGITQSPKYLFRKEGQNVTLSCEQNLNHDAMYWYRQDPGQGLRLIYYSQIVNDFQKGDIAEGYSVSREKKESFPLTVTSAQKNPTAFYLCASSTGGHFEQYFGPGTRLTVT.

The chain joins TRBV10-3 to TRBJ1-6; D call uncertain. Germline CDR1 reads ENHRY; CDR2 reads SYGVKD. The CDR3 extends over 15 amino acids. Trimming shortened V by 2 bases and J by 0 bases, and 5 bases separated the two germline ends. CDR3 amino acids: CAISELCSYNSPLHF. In DNA, the CDR3 is TGTGCCATCAGTGAGCTGTGCTCCTATAATTCACCCCTCCACTTT.